The T cell receptor (beta chain) under discussion was sequenced for a study of blood T cell repertoires in COVID-19. For the study at large: Some COVID-19 samples were acute and others convalescent; all came from the United States, Italy and Spain.

In the original processing: The assay estimated nucleated cells by amplifying reference gene primers. Method: immunoSEQ multiplex PCR; TCRdb's copy keeps in-frame clones and lacks some. For V, J and clone size, that table is used; D and trimming come from the DNA. The repertoire holds hundreds of thousands of clones, with around 90% as singletons. From germline, CDR1 is SEHNR and CDR2 FQNEAQ (reference sequence). The CDR3 contains 14 residues. After removal of 7 bases from V and 6 bases from J, the junction contained 7 bases not matched to a gene. The study recruited people aged 18 to 89 years across roughly 25 US areas. Participant reports of clinical history set cohort assignment.

The V gene is TRBV7-9, the J gene TRBJ1-4; 8 bases are shared with TRBD1. The sequencing sample was made of PBMCs or T cells enriched from blood (not recorded which). The origin of this receptor is a woman aged 25 to 39 who had recovered from COVID-19. DNA for the CDR3: TGTGCCAGCAAGCCCCAGGGGGCGGATGAAAAACTGTTTTTT. As protein: CASKPQGADEKLFF.